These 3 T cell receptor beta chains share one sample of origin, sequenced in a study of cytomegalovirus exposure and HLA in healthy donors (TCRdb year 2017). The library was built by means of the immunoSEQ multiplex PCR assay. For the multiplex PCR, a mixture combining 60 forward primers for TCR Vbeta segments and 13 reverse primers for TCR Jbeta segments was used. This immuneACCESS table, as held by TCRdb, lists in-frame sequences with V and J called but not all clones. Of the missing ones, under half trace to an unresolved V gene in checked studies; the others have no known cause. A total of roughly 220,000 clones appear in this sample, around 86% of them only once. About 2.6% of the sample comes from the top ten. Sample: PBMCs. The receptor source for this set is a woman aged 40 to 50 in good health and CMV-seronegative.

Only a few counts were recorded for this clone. For the CDR3, the DNA is TGTGCCAGCAGTTACTCTAGCGGGATTGGGGAGACCCAGTACTTC. As protein: CASSYSSGIGETQYF. The genes are TRBV6-6 and TRBJ2-5; the match to TRBD2 covers 8 bases. Germline lookup yields CDR1 MNHNY and CDR2 SVGAGI (reference sequence). Trimming took 0 bases from V and 5 from J; bases not matched to a gene: 5. The CDR3 covers 15 residues.

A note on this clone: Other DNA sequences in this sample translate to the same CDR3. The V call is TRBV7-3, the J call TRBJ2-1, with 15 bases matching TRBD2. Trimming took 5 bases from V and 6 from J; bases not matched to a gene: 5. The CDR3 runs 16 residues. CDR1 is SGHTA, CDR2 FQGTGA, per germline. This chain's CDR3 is CASSPSGLAGGNEQFF. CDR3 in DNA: TGTGCCAGCAGCCCATCGGGACTAGCGGGAGGCAATGAGCAGTTCTTC.

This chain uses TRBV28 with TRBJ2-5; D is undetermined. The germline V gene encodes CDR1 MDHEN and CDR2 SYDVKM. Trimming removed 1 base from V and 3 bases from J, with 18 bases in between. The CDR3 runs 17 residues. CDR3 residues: CASSLFPLPGGEETQYF. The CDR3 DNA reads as TGTGCCAGCAGTTTATTCCCCCTGCCTGGCGGTGAAGAGACCCAGTACTTC. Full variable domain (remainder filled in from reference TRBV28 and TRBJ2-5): DVKVTQSSRYLVKRTGEKVFLECVQDMDHENMFWYRQDPGLGLRLIYFSYDVKMKEKGDIPEGYSVSREKKERFSLILESASTNQTSMYLCASSLFPLPGGEETQYFGPGTRLLVL.